The 30 T cell receptor beta chains below all came from one sample that was sequenced in a study of shared clonotypes between healthy human individuals. The repertoire was sequenced with immunoSEQ multiplex PCR; TCRdb's copy has only in-frame clones and lacks some. The sample lists around 2.5 million clones, 93% occurring once. The specimen was naive CD4+ T cells from PBMCs. Subset reported: CD45RA+ positively selected. These receptors came from a man aged 18-30 years in good health. Some clones in this sample may be carry-over from other donors' samples.

This chain connects TRBV5-1 to TRBJ2-1, with 11 bases identical to TRBD1. The trim removed 4 bases at V and 6 bases at J, leaving 3 bases unmatched. The length of the CDR3 is 14 residues. Germline CDR1 SGHRS, CDR2 YFSETQ. In DNA, the CDR3 is TGCGCCAGCAGCGTCGGGACAGGGGGCAATGAGCAGTTCTTC. Its protein product is CASSVGTGGNEQFF.

Regarding this clone: Other DNA variants within this sample encode the same CDR3. The chain uses TRBV5-1 and TRBJ2-5, with D perhaps matching TRBD1 or TRBD2 (5 bases each). The CDR3 has 14 residues. V lost 2 bases and J 2 bases, leaving 10 bases between the germline ends. Looked up from germline, CDR1 is SGHRS and CDR2 is YFSETQ. The CDR3 DNA reads as TGCGCCAGCAGCTTACTAGGGGCGCAAGAGACCCAGTACTTC. Its protein product is CASSLLGAQETQYF.

The gene calls are TRBV2 and TRBJ2-1, with 7 bases matching TRBD1. This CDR3 is 13 amino acids long. Germline lookup yields CDR1 SNHLY and CDR2 FYNNEI. V was pared by 5 bases and J by 7 bases, with 5 bases of the junction left unmatched. The CDR3 sequence: CASSSDRANEQFF. The CDR3 region has the DNA TGTGCCAGCAGTTCAGACAGGGCGAATGAGCAGTTCTTC.

V gene TRBV15 combines with J gene TRBJ2-5, with 11 bases aligning to TRBD2. Germline V CDR1 and CDR2: LNHNV, YYDKDF (reference sequence). This CDR3 region has 16 residues. The V segment lost 1 base and the J segment 5 bases; nucleotides outside the gene matches: 6. The CDR3: CATSRGGTSGGETQYF. DNA for the CDR3: TGTGCCACCAGCAGAGGAGGGACTAGCGGAGGGGAGACCCAGTACTTC.

V gene TRBV7-9 combines with J gene TRBJ2-3, with 10 bases lining up with TRBD1. Germline CDR1 is SEHNR and CDR2 is FQNEAQ (reference sequence). This CDR3 has 16 residues. V dropped 5 bases and J dropped 2; count of bases not matched to a gene: 7. CDR3 nucleotide sequence: TGTGCCAGCAGCCAGCGGACAGGGGGAGTCACAGATACGCAGTATTTT. This translates into CASSQRTGGVTDTQYF.

The J gene is TRBJ2-7, the V gene TRBV29-1; TRBD1 is a possible D gene (6 bases). There are 13 residues in the CDR3. V shed 4 bases and J shed 2 bases, with 12 bases lying between them. CDR1 is SQVTM, CDR2 ANQGSEA, per germline. CDR3 amino acids: CSVVGGSTYEQYF. DNA for the CDR3: TGCAGCGTTGTAGGGGGATCGACCTACGAGCAGTACTTC.

The gene calls are TRBV2 and TRBJ2-7; maybe TRBD1 (5 bases). Between the trimmed V and J ends, which lost 7 bases and 6 bases, there was a span of 13 bases. The V gene's germline CDR1 is SNHLY and CDR2 FYNNEI. The CDR3 has 12 residues. The CDR3 region is CASTQEWGEQYF. The CDR3, as DNA: TGTGCCAGCACACAGGAGTGGGGCGAGCAGTACTTC.

This clone was detected once. The rearrangement links TRBV5-1 to TRBJ1-3; D is unresolved. The V gene lost 3 bases and the J gene lost 0 bases, with 7 bases spanning the gap. The CDR3 is made up of 14 amino acids. The germline V gene encodes CDR1 SGHRS and CDR2 YFSETQ. CDR3 in DNA: TGCGCCAGCAGCTCGGACGCCTCTGGAAACACCATATATTTT. Residues: CASSSDASGNTIYF.

This chain connects TRBV5-4 to TRBJ2-5; D unclear. The CDR3 spans 12 residues. V lost 2 bases and J 5 bases, leaving 7 bases between the germline ends. Germline CDR1 is SGHNT and CDR2 is YYREEE (reference sequence). The CDR3 DNA sequence: TGTGCCAGCAGCTTTAGTGAGGAGACCCAGTACTTC. This gives the protein CASSFSEETQYF.

The rearrangement links TRBV19 to TRBJ2-2; the D gene is possibly TRBD2 (6 bases). Germline CDR1 and CDR2: LNHDA and SQIVND (reference sequence). This CDR3 has 12 residues. V lost 5 bases and J 7 bases, leaving 8 bases between the germline ends. In DNA form, the CDR3 reads TGTGCCAGTAGTCCCGGGAGCGGGGAGCTGTTTTTT. This sequence encodes CASSPGSGELFF. The whole variable domain, filled in from reference TRBV19 and TRBJ2-2, reads DGGITQSPKYLFRKEGQNVTLSCEQNLNHDAMYWYRQDPGQGLRLIYYSQIVNDFQKGDIAEGYSVSREKKESFPLTVTSAQKNPTAFYLCASSPGSGELFFGEGSRLTVL.

The gene calls are TRBV20-1 and TRBJ2-3; the D is unclear. CDR3 length: 11 amino acids. V was pared by 3 bases and J by 9 bases, with 10 bases between. Germline V lookup: CDR1 DFQATT, CDR2 SNEGSKA (reference sequence). The CDR3 loop is CSARDPPTQYF. The CDR3 DNA is TGCAGTGCTAGGGACCCGCCCACGCAGTATTTT.

The V and J genes are TRBV5-1 and TRBJ2-3; D gene ambiguous. Germline CDR1 is SGHRS and CDR2 is YFSETQ. Trimming shortened V by 3 bases and J by 5 bases, and 7 bases separated the two germline ends. The CDR3 runs to 12 residues. The DNA of the CDR3 is TGCGCCAGCAGCTCTATCAGAGATACGCAGTATTTT. Protein sequence: CASSSIRDTQYF.

The rearrangement uses TRBV5-4 and TRBJ2-1; D remains unclear. Germline CDR1 SGHNT, CDR2 YYREEE (reference sequence). CDR3 length equals 12 residues. Trimming left V 4 bases short and J 5 bases short, with 7 bases between. The CDR3 nucleotides are TGTGCCAGCAGCCGAGACGACAATGAGCAGTTCTTC. Translating it yields CASSRDDNEQFF.

This rearrangement joins TRBV7-2 to TRBJ2-1, with 9 bases that match TRBD2. Germline CDR1 reads SGHTA; CDR2 reads FQGNSA. The CDR3 is made up of 14 amino acids. Trimming at V came to 8 bases and at J to 10 bases, leaving 12 bases not matched to a gene. Here the CDR3 reads CASLSGRYNAEQFF. The DNA of the CDR3 is TGTGCCAGCCTGAGCGGGAGGTACAATGCGGAGCAGTTCTTC.

This sequence joins TRBV9 and TRBJ1-2, with 12 nucleotides matching TRBD1. The CDR3 runs to 16 residues. Trimming took 1 base from V and 4 from J; bases not matched to a gene: 5. CDR1 is SGDLS and CDR2 is YYNGEE in the germline V gene. The CDR3 loop reads CASSVSRDRGLYGYTF. CDR3 in DNA: TGTGCCAGCAGCGTATCCCGGGACAGGGGGCTCTATGGCTACACCTTC.

V is TRBV11-2 and J is TRBJ1-2; no reliable D call. Germline lookup yields CDR1 SGHAT and CDR2 FQNNGV. V was pared by 0 bases and J by 5 bases, with 4 bases between. This CDR3 comprises 12 residues. The CDR3 is CASSLDTYGYTF. CDR3 nucleotide sequence: TGTGCCAGCAGCTTAGATACGTATGGCTACACCTTC.

The gene calls are TRBV5-1 and TRBJ2-5; 9 bases agree with TRBD2. The junction had 11 bases not matched to a gene; V was cut back by 6 bases and J by 5 bases. This CDR3 is built from 15 residues. Germline lookup yields CDR1 SGHRS and CDR2 YFSETQ. For the CDR3, the DNA is TGCGCCAGCACGGTAAATAGCGGGAGTGGTGAGACCCAGTACTTC. Encoded protein: CASTVNSGSGETQYF.

The gene calls are TRBV5-1 and TRBJ2-3; D is unresolved. V was trimmed by 2 bases and J by 5 bases, leaving 6 bases between them. The CDR3 totals 12 residues. From germline, CDR1 is SGHRS and CDR2 YFSETQ. The chain's CDR3 is CASSFRLDTQYF. The CDR3 DNA sequence: TGCGCCAGCAGCTTCAGGCTAGATACGCAGTATTTT. Complete variable domain (other parts from reference TRBV5-1 and TRBJ2-3): KAGVTQTPRYLIKTRGQQVTLSCSPISGHRSVSWYQQTPGQGLQFLFEYFSETQRNKGNFPGRFSGRQFSNSRSEMNVSTLELGDSALYLCASSFRLDTQYFGPGTRLTVL.

V gene TRBV7-2 combines with J gene TRBJ1-5; 10 nucleotides align to TRBD1. The CDR3 runs 17 residues. Trimming cost V 5 bases and J 7 bases; bases outside gene matches: 14. Germline V gene lookup returns CDR1 SGHTA and CDR2 FQGNSA. The CDR3: CASSPTGTGVTEQPQHF. CDR3 coding DNA: TGTGCCAGCAGCCCAACCGGGACAGGGGTAACGGAACAGCCCCAGCATTTT.

A remark on this clone: Other DNA variants within this sample encode the same CDR3. The DNA for the CDR3 is TGTGCCAGCAGGTATCAAGAGACCCAGTACTTC. Amino acids: CASRYQETQYF. The J gene is TRBJ2-5, the V gene TRBV2, with D unresolved. The CDR3 has 11 amino acids. Trimming removed 6 bases at V and 2 bases at J, with 4 bases between. From germline, CDR1 is SNHLY and CDR2 FYNNEI. Variable domain in full (rest from reference TRBV2 and TRBJ2-5): EPEVTQTPSHQVTQMGQEVILRCVPISNHLYFYWYRQILGQKVEFLVSFYNNEISEKSEIFDDQFSVERPDGSNFTLKIRSTKLEDSAMYFCASRYQETQYFGPGTRLLVL.

The chain's CDR3 is CASCNLLMDTEAFF. The CDR3 DNA follows: TGTGCCAGCTGCAACTTGCTTATGGACACTGAAGCTTTCTTT. The gene calls are TRBV28 and TRBJ1-1, with D uncertain. Germline V gene lookup returns CDR1 MDHEN and CDR2 SYDVKM. V dropped 8 bases and J dropped 3 bases, with 16 bases sitting between them. The CDR3 extends over 14 amino acids.

This sequence joins TRBV29-1 and TRBJ1-1, with D unclear. V was trimmed by 5 bases and J by 3 bases, leaving 13 bases between them. CDR3 size: 13 residues. CDR1 and CDR2 from the germline V gene are SQVTM and ANQGSEA. The CDR3 DNA is TGCAGCGTTTCGGCGGGGAGGGACACTGAAGCTTTCTTT. Translating it yields CSVSAGRDTEAFF. Supplemented by reference TRBV29-1 and TRBJ1-1, the full variable domain reads SAVISQKPSRDICQRGTSLTIQCQVDSQVTMMFWYRQQPGQSLTLIATANQGSEATYESGFVIDKFPISRPNLTFSTLTVSNMSPEDSSIYLCSVSAGRDTEAFFGQGTRLTVV.

The rearrangement joins TRBV13 to TRBJ1-5; no clear D. Germline V gene sequence: CDR1 PRHDT, CDR2 FYEKMQ (reference sequence). V was trimmed by 4 bases and J by 4 bases, leaving 17 bases between them. The CDR3 has 16 amino acids. The CDR3, as DNA: TGTGCCAGCAGCTGTTACGCCCGGGGTTTGAATCAGCCCCAGCATTTT. This gives the protein CASSCYARGLNQPQHF.

The rearrangement joins TRBV10-3 to TRBJ2-7; no definite D call. This CDR3 comprises 13 residues. V lost 7 bases and J 3 bases, leaving 13 bases between the germline ends. Germline CDR1 ENHRY, CDR2 SYGVKD. The CDR3 sequence is CAIKAGPNYEQYF. CDR3 DNA: TGTGCCATCAAAGCCGGGCCCAACTACGAGCAGTACTTC.

The rearrangement joins TRBV27 to TRBJ2-3; possibly TRBD2 for D (6 bases). CDR1 and CDR2 (germline): MNHEY, SMNVEV (reference sequence). This CDR3 is 15 amino acids long. Trimming stripped 9 bases from V and 2 bases from J, with 18 bases between. As DNA, the CDR3 is TGTGCCAGACGGACTACCCATTATTCCACAGATACGCAGTATTTT. It yields the protein CARRTTHYSTDTQYF.

This sequence joins TRBV9 and TRBJ1-1, with D perhaps matching TRBD1 (5 bases). The ends were cut back, 4 bases at V and 3 bases at J, with 16 bases in the middle. The CDR3 runs to 15 residues. Germline V gene sequence: CDR1 SGDLS, CDR2 YYNGEE. The CDR3 reads CASSPRGSTDTEAFF. CDR3 nucleotide sequence: TGTGCCAGCAGCCCGAGGGGAAGCACGGACACTGAAGCTTTCTTT.

The chain joins TRBV5-1 to TRBJ1-2; D is perhaps TRBD1 (5 bases). The V gene's germline CDR1 is SGHRS and CDR2 YFSETQ. The CDR3 is made up of 14 amino acids. Trimming removed 6 bases from V and 4 bases from J, with 16 bases in between. This CDR3 is CASTNGGAGYGYTF. The CDR3 DNA reads TGCGCCAGCACCAACGGAGGGGCGGGCTATGGCTACACCTTC.

V is TRBV5-1 and J is TRBJ1-2; D call uncertain. Trimming took off 1 base at V and 4 bases at J, with 11 bases between the two ends. The CDR3 has 14 residues. Germline CDR1 and CDR2: SGHRS and YFSETQ. CDR3 in amino acids: CASSLFTEFYGYTF. The CDR3 DNA reads as TGCGCCAGCAGCTTGTTCACGGAATTCTATGGCTACACCTTC.

This chain's CDR3 is CASSPVARRGELFF. The CDR3 DNA reads as TGTGCCAGCAGCCCGGTGGCCCGGAGAGGGGAGCTGTTTTTT. The J gene is TRBJ2-2, the V gene TRBV7-9; D gene ambiguous. V was clipped by 5 bases and J by 8 bases, with 15 bases between them. From germline, CDR1 is SEHNR and CDR2 FQNEAQ (reference sequence). The CDR3 runs to 14 residues. The whole variable domain, filled in from reference TRBV7-9 and TRBJ2-2, reads DTGVSQNPRHKITKRGQNVTFRCDPISEHNRLYWYRQTLGQGPEFLTYFQNEAQLEKSRLLSDRFSAERPKGSFSTLEIQRTEQGDSAMYLCASSPVARRGELFFGEGSRLTVL.

This clone has just one count. This chain connects TRBV19 to TRBJ1-1, with a tentative D call TRBD1 (5 bases). This CDR3 is 16 amino acids long. V was clipped by 2 bases and J by 3 bases, with 16 bases between them. CDR1 is LNHDA and CDR2 is SQIVND in the germline V gene (reference sequence). CDR3 protein: CASSILTPGTYTEAFF. CDR3 DNA: TGTGCCAGTAGTATATTGACCCCAGGGACCTACACTGAAGCTTTCTTT.